The 27 T cell receptor beta chains below were found in one sample sequenced in a study of post-analysis software for immune sequencing data. Libraries were made from TCR beta cDNA, and they carried unique molecular identifiers. Via MiXCR, TCRdb re-called the PCR reads, giving one row per CDR3 protein. The sample holds 160,000 or so distinct CDR3 sequences, 35% to 40% seen once. Sequenced material: blood, taken after autologous hematopoietic stem cell transplantation. These receptors came from a girl between 10 and 17 years old with multiple sclerosis.

A note on this clonotype: Just one base apart from a much larger clone, this may be a read error. CDR3 sequence reads: CSTSSTSGTLETQYF. In DNA, the CDR3 is TGCAGTACTAGTAGTACTAGCGGGACCCTGGAGACCCAGTACTTC. The genes are TRBV20-1 and TRBJ2-5, with 10 bases fitting TRBD2. In germline, CDR1 is DFQATT, CDR2 SNEGSKA (reference sequence). The CDR3 totals 15 residues.

This clonotype was seen a handful of times. J is TRBJ2-5 and V is TRBV6-5; 7 bases are shared with TRBD2. The germline CDR1 and CDR2 sequences are MNHEY and SVGAGI. The CDR3 has 16 residues. Trimming removed 4 bases from V and 5 bases from J; junction bases left unmatched: 13. CDR3 in DNA: TGTGCCAGCAGTTCCTCCCTGCGAGCGGGACGTGAGACCCAGTACTTC. It yields the protein CASSSSLRAGRETQYF.

This clonotype was seen many times. The chain carries TRBV28 and TRBJ2-5; possible D gene TRBD2, 6 bases. The CDR3 contains 16 residues. Germline lookup yields CDR1 MDHEN and CDR2 SYDVKM. V lost 7 bases, J lost 2 bases, and 20 bases lay in between. CDR3 protein: CASNPYTGAWQETQYF. The DNA of the CDR3 is TGTGCCAGCAATCCGTATACGGGAGCGTGGCAAGAGACCCAGTACTTC.

This clonotype occurred a few times. The V gene is TRBV29-1, the J gene TRBJ2-7; TRBD1 aligns across 8 bases. The CDR3 length is 11 residues. Germline V lookup: CDR1 SQVTM, CDR2 ANQGSEA. With 7 bases clipped from V and 6 bases from J, the junction kept 5 bases outside the gene matches. The CDR3: CSAGQGGEQYF. The CDR3 nucleotides read TGCAGCGCTGGACAGGGAGGCGAGCAGTACTTC.

The chain employs TRBV20-1 and TRBJ2-1; D gene uncertain. CDR3 length: 11 amino acids. The ends were cut back, 4 bases at V and 5 bases at J, with 6 bases in the middle. CDR1 is DFQATT, CDR2 SNEGSKA, per germline (reference sequence). The CDR3 spells CSANRNNEQFF. As DNA, the CDR3 is TGCAGTGCTAACAGAAACAATGAGCAGTTCTTC.

This clonotype was counted between two and nine times. The chain joins TRBV7-3 to TRBJ2-1; 16 positions agree with TRBD2. The CDR3 consists of 15 residues. Per germline, CDR1 SGHTA and CDR2 FQGTGA. V lost 5 bases to trimming and J lost 12 bases; unmatched junction nucleotides: 7. CDR3 sequence reads: CASSQGTSGRVGQFF. CDR3 in DNA: TGTGCCAGCAGCCAAGGGACTAGCGGGAGGGTTGGGCAGTTCTTC.

This rearrangement joins TRBV11-2 to TRBJ1-2, with D perhaps TRBD1 (6 bases). CDR1 and CDR2 (germline): SGHAT, FQNNGV. The CDR3 contains 14 residues. Trimming cost V 4 bases and J 3 bases, with 12 bases left between them. The CDR3 nucleotides read TGTGCCAGCAGCTCCCGGGAGGGGGACTATGGCTACACCTTC. Its protein is CASSSREGDYGYTF.

This chain joins TRBV3-1 and TRBJ1-5; D not resolved. CDR1 is LGHDT, CDR2 YNNKEL, per germline (reference sequence). The CDR3 is 13 residues long. Trimming cost V 8 bases and J 2 bases, with 10 bases left between them. CDR3 nucleotides: TGTGCCAGCGCGCGGGCCCGCAATCAGCCCCAGCATTTT. It is translated as CASARARNQPQHF.

This clonotype was detected a few times. V is TRBV20-1 and J is TRBJ1-1; D possibly corresponds to TRBD1 (5 bases). The CDR3 loop spans 12 amino acids. Trimming pared 6 bases from V and 5 bases from J, leaving 13 bases between. Germline assignment: CDR1 DFQATT and CDR2 SNEGSKA (reference sequence). Here the CDR3 DNA reads TGCAGTGCCATCCATGGGGGGACTGAAGCTTTCTTT. This codes for CSAIHGGTEAFF.

V usage is TRBV20-1 and J usage is TRBJ2-1, with 10 nucleotides matching TRBD2. CDR3 length: 15 amino acids. CDR1 is DFQATT, CDR2 SNEGSKA, per germline (reference sequence). Germline trimming cut 5 bases from V and 2 bases from J; bases unmatched to any gene: 6. The CDR3 nucleotides read TGCAGTGCTTTCCCTGGACTAGCGGCCTACAATGAGCAGTTCTTC. This sequence encodes CSAFPGLAAYNEQFF.

The chain employs TRBV20-1 and TRBJ1-5; tentative D call: TRBD1 (5 bases). Deletions cut 6 bases from V and 5 bases from J, with 20 bases between. CDR3 length: 15 residues. CDR1 is DFQATT, CDR2 SNEGSKA, per germline (reference sequence). CDR3 loop: CSAKGGRGPYQPQHF. The CDR3 nucleotides are TGCAGTGCCAAAGGAGGGAGGGGTCCGTATCAGCCCCAGCATTTT.

A single count supports this clonotype. Likely a read error: the CDR3 ends without its conserved phenylalanine or tryptophan. The chain combines TRBV20-1 with TRBJ1-5, with D possibly TRBD1 on 6 matching bases. The CDR3 spans 15 residues. V lost 2 bases, J lost 5 bases, and 16 bases lay in between. CDR1 is DFQATT, CDR2 SNEGSKA, per germline (reference sequence). DNA for the CDR3: TGCAGTGCTAGACCCGGGACCAGGGGTCATCAGCCCCAGCATTGT. It yields the protein CSARPGTRGHQPQHC.

This clonotype was counted once. The chain is built from TRBV12-3 or TRBV12-4 and TRBJ2-3, with TRBD1 identical over 8 bases. J lost 3 bases, V lost 7 bases, and 9 bases had no gene match. The CDR3 has 15 residues. CDR3 sequence reads: CASTPYRGLTDTQYF. The CDR3 bases are TGTGCCAGCACCCCTTACAGGGGGTTGACAGATACGCAGTATTTT.

V gene TRBV7-8 combines with J gene TRBJ2-3, with D maybe TRBD2 (5 bases). There are 15 residues in the CDR3. Trimming removed 1 base from V and 1 base from J, with 9 bases in between. Per the germline V gene, CDR1 is SGHVS and CDR2 is FQNEAQ. CDR3 coding DNA: TGTGCCAGCAGCTTAGATTTCGGGGGCACAGATACGCAGTATTTT. The encoded protein is CASSLDFGGTDTQYF.

Notes on this clonotype: This may be a read error: a much more frequent sequence differs by one nucleotide. This chain uses TRBV24-1 with TRBJ2-5; tentatively, D is TRBD2 (6 bases). Germline V gene data show CDR1 as KGHDR and CDR2 as SFDVKD. This CDR3 is built from 17 residues. V lost 4 bases and J lost 5, with 22 bases in between. The CDR3 region is CATSELTGTLSPETQYF. Written as DNA, the CDR3 is TGTGCCACCAGTGAGTTAACCGGGACTCTCTCTCCGGAGACCCAGTACTTC.

The chain is built from TRBV20-1 and TRBJ2-1, with 8 bases that match TRBD2. Trimming at V came to 1 base and at J to 13 bases, leaving 6 bases not matched to a gene. The CDR3 sequence is 12 residues long. Germline-derived CDR1 and CDR2 are DFQATT and SNEGSKA (reference sequence). CDR3 DNA: TGCAGTGCTAGAGGGACTAGCAGGAGACAGTTCTTC. Its protein product is CSARGTSRRQFF.

The CDR3 sequence: CSVDQGSDTQYF. The DNA of the CDR3 is TGCAGCGTTGATCAGGGATCAGATACGCAGTATTTT. The rearrangement links TRBV29-1 to TRBJ2-3; perhaps TRBD1 as D (5 bases). Trimming removed 3 bases at V and 4 bases at J, with 8 bases between. The CDR3 consists of 12 residues. Per the germline V gene, CDR1 is SQVTM and CDR2 is ANQGSEA.

This chain uses TRBV6-2 or TRBV6-3 with TRBJ2-1, with TRBD2 matching 7 bases. The V gene end was trimmed by 4 bases and the J gene end by 5 bases; junction bases not matched to a gene: 8. The CDR3 has 15 residues. Per the germline V gene, CDR1 is MNHEY and CDR2 is SVGEGT. The CDR3 region has the DNA TGTGCCAGCAGTTCCTCGCCAGCGGGAAACAATGAGCAGTTCTTC. It encodes CASSSSPAGNNEQFF.

This clonotype appeared a few times. V gene TRBV9 combines with J gene TRBJ2-1; D might be TRBD2 (5 bases). The CDR3 runs 14 residues. Germline CDR1 SGDLS, CDR2 YYNGEE. Trimming shortened V by 0 bases and J by 5 bases, and 9 bases separated the two germline ends. CDR3 nucleotides: TGTGCCAGCAGCGTAGGAGGGCCCCACAATGAGCAGTTCTTC. This gives the protein CASSVGGPHNEQFF.

The chain links TRBV12-3 or TRBV12-4 to TRBJ2-3; 10 nucleotides align to TRBD2. The junction had 14 bases not matched to a gene; V was cut back by 7 bases and J by 4 bases. CDR3 size: 17 residues. The CDR3 DNA sequence: TGTGCCAGCACCCCCGGACTAGCGGCGCGGGGGGCAGATACGCAGTATTTT. It is translated as CASTPGLAARGADTQYF.

The chain couples TRBV5-1 to TRBJ1-2; no firm D call. Trimming removed 2 bases at V and 0 bases at J, with 8 bases between. The germline gives CDR1 SGHRS, CDR2 YFSETQ. The CDR3 has 14 amino acids. The CDR3 DNA is TGCGCCAGCAGCTTTGACACAGCTAACTATGGCTACACCTTC. It yields the protein CASSFDTANYGYTF.

The J gene is TRBJ2-7, the V gene TRBV20-1, with D possibly matching TRBD1 (5 bases). V was clipped by 1 base and J by 6 bases, with 13 bases between them. The CDR3 length is 13 residues. Per germline, CDR1 DFQATT and CDR2 SNEGSKA (reference sequence). The CDR3 DNA reads TGCAGTGCTAGAGCCGGGCCTCAGGGCGAGCAGTACTTC. Translating gives CSARAGPQGEQYF.

This clonotype was counted at least ten times. The chain couples TRBV7-9 to TRBJ1-1; 9 bases fit TRBD1. In germline, CDR1 is SEHNR, CDR2 FQNEAQ (reference sequence). After removal of 5 bases from V and 5 bases from J, the junction contained 18 bases not matched to a gene. There are 18 residues in the CDR3. The CDR3 loop is CASSARAPTGGEWTEAFF. The DNA for the CDR3 is TGTGCCAGCAGCGCTAGGGCCCCCACAGGGGGCGAATGGACTGAAGCTTTCTTT.

This chain uses TRBV5-4 with TRBJ2-7; possible D gene TRBD1, 5 bases. The V end lost 0 bases, the J end lost 1 base, and 11 bases lay between the germline ends. The V gene's germline CDR1 is SGHNT and CDR2 YYREEE (reference sequence). The CDR3 is 15 residues long. CDR3 nucleotides: TGTGCCAGCAGCTTGGCAGGGTGGGAATCCTACGAGCAGTACTTC. Amino acid sequence: CASSLAGWESYEQYF.

With regard to this clonotype: At one end, the junction sequence differs from germline, possibly due to a read error. The genes are TRBV6-6 and TRBJ1-5; 9 bases agree with TRBD1. The CDR3 extends over 17 amino acids. CDR1 and CDR2 (germline): MNHNY, SVGAGI (reference sequence). CDR3 residues: CASSKLRTGAGNQPRHF. The CDR3 DNA reads TGTGCCAGCAGCAAACTCCGGACAGGGGCAGGAAATCAGCCCCGGCATTTT.

This chain uses TRBV6-6 with TRBJ1-2; perhaps TRBD1 as D (6 bases). CDR1 MNHNY and CDR2 SVGAGI come from the germline V gene (reference sequence). This CDR3 contains 11 residues. Trimming took off 8 bases at V and 4 bases at J, with 8 bases between the two ends. CDR3 in amino acids: CASGGGYGYTF. The CDR3 region has the DNA TGTGCCAGCGGGGGCGGCTATGGCTACACCTTC.

The rearrangement uses TRBV6-6 and TRBJ2-5, with 7 positions matching TRBD1. J was trimmed by 4 bases and V by 5 bases; bases with no gene match: 7. CDR3 length equals 14 residues. The germline gives CDR1 MNHNY, CDR2 SVGAGI (reference sequence). The CDR3 DNA is TGTGCCAGCAGTCGCAGACAGGGTGTAGAGACCCAGTACTTC. It codes for CASSRRQGVETQYF.